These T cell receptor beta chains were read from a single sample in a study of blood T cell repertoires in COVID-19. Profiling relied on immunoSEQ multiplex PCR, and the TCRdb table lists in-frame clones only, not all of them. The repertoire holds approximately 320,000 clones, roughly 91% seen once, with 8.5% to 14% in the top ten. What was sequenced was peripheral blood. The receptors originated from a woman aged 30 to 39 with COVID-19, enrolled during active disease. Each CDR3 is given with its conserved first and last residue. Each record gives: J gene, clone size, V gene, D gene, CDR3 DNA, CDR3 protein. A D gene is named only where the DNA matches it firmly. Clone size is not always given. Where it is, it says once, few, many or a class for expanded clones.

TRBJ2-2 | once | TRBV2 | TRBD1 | TGTGCCACCACAGGGGGCCGGGCCACCGGGGAGCTGTTTTTT | CATTGGRATGELFF
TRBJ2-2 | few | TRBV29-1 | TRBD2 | TGCAGCGTCGGGACTAGCGGGGCCCGCACCGGGGAGCTGTTTTTT | CSVGTSGARTGELFF
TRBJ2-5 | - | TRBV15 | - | TGTGCCACCAGCATTCAGGGGCAAGGGGAGACCCAGTACTTC | CATSIQGQGETQYF
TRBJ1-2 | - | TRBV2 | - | TGTGCCAGCAGTGTGGACAGTTATGGCTACACCTTC | CASSVDSYGYTF
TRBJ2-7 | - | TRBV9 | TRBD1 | TGTGCCAGCAGCCCCTCGGGACAGGGGTGGGACGAGCAGTACTTC | CASSPSGQGWDEQYF
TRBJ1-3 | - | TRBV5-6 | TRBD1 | TGTGCCAGCAGCCCGTGGACAGGGGAAGGAAACACCATATATTTT | CASSPWTGEGNTIYF
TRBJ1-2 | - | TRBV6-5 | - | TGTGCCAGCAGTTACTCGACTTTAGGTTCATATGGCTACACCTTC | CASSYSTLGSYGYTF
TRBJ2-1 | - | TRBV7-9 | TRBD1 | TGTGCCAGCACCCTGGGACAGGGGATTGATGAGCAGTTCTTC | CASTLGQGIDEQFF
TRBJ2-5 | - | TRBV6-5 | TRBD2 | TGTGCCAGCAGATTACTAGCGGAAGAGACCCAGTACTTC | CASRLLAEETQYF
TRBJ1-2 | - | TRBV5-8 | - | TGTGCCAGCAGCACTCTTCCCAGGGTATTTGGCTACACCTTC | CASSTLPRVFGYTF
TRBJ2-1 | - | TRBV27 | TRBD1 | TGTGCCAGCAGTTTATACATGGGTTGGGGACAGGGAGTGATTGAGCAGTTCTTC | CASSLYMGWGQGVIEQFF
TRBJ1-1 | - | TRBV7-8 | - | TGTGCCAGCAGCGCCGACAGGAACACTGAAGCTTTCTTT | CASSADRNTEAFF
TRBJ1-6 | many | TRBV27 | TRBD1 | TGTGCCAGCACCAAGGGGACAGGGCATAATTCACCCCTCCACTTT | CASTKGTGHNSPLHF
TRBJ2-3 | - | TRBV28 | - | TGTGCCACCACCCCAGGGTTGGGCACAGATACGCAGTATTTT | CATTPGLGTDTQYF
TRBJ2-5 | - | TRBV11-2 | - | TGTGCCAGCAGCTTAGGTTTAGTCCCAGAGACCCAGTACTTC | CASSLGLVPETQYF
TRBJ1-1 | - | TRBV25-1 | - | TGTGCCAGCAGTGAATCGGGAGGGACTGAAGCTTTCTTT | CASSESGGTEAFF
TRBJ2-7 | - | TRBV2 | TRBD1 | TGTGCCAGCAGTGTGGCAGGGGGCTCCCACGAGCAGTACTTC | CASSVAGGSHEQYF
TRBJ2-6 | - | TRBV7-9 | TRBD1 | TGTGCCAGCAGCCCGCCGACAGGGGGCGCTGGGGCCAACGTCCTGACTTTC | CASSPPTGGAGANVLTF
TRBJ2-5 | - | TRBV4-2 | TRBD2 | TGTGCCAGCAGCCCGTTAGCGGGGGGCCAAGAGACCCAGTACTTC | CASSPLAGGQETQYF
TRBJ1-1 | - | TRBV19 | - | TGTGCCAGTTCCCGCCAGGGATTGAACACTGAAGCTTTCTTT | CASSRQGLNTEAFF
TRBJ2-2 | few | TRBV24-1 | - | TGTGCCACCAGTGACACAGGGATCCCTTTGGGGGAGCTGTTTTTT | CATSDTGIPLGELFF
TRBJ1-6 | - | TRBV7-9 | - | TGTGCCAGCAGCTTAGACGGGGTACTAGGGCTCTCTTTCCACTTT | CASSLDGVLGLSFHF
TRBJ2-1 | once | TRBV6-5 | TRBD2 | TGTGCCAGCAGTTACAGCGGGGCAATAAGGAGTGAGCAGTTCTTC | CASSYSGAIRSEQFF
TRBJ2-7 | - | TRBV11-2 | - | TGTGCCAGCAGCTTAGATGGTCGAAGCGTGTCAGGGTCTAAGAACGAGCAGTACTTC | CASSLDGRSVSGSKNEQYF
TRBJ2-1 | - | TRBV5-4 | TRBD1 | TGTGCCAGCAGCTTTATGACAGGGCCAAATGAGCAGTTCTTC | CASSFMTGPNEQFF
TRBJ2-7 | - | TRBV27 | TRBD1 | TGTGCCAGCAGCTTTTCGGGGAACAGGGGCGAGCAGTACTTC | CASSFSGNRGEQYF
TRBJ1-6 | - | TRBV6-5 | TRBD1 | TGTGCCAGCAGTTACTATAGCAGGGGGAATTCACCCCTCCACTTT | CASSYYSRGNSPLHF
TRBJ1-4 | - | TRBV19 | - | TGTGCCAGTACTCATTCCACAGGGATTTCTGCAACTAATGAAAAACTGTTTTTT | CASTHSTGISATNEKLFF
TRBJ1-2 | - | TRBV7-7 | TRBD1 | TGTGCCAGAGCCCAGGGGGATAACGGCGGCTACACCTTC | CARAQGDNGGYTF
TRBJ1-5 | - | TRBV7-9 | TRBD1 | TGTGCCAGCACCGATGGGACAGGAGACTTTAGCAATCAGCCCCAGCATTTT | CASTDGTGDFSNQPQHF
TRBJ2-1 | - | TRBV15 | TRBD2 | TGTGCCACCAGCAGAGCCGGACTAGCGGCCCGAAATGAGCAGTTCTTC | CATSRAGLAARNEQFF
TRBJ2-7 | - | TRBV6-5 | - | TGTGCCAGCGGGAGACAGGCGACCTCTGAGCAGTACTTC | CASGRQATSEQYF
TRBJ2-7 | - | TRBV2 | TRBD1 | TGTGCCAGCAAGTGGGACAGGGCAGGAGAGCAGTACTTC | CASKWDRAGEQYF
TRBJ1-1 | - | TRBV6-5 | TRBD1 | TGTGCCAGCAGTTTTAGGGGGAACAGGGGGCCGGTGGCTTTCTTT | CASSFRGNRGPVAFF
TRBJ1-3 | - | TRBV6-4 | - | TGTGCCAGCCCCCGTCGGGGAAGGGCATCTGGAAACACCATATATTTT | CASPRRGRASGNTIYF
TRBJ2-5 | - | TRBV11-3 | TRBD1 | TGTGCCAGCAGCATAAGAACAGGGGGCGCGGAGACCCAGTACTTC | CASSIRTGGAETQYF
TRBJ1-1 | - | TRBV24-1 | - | TGTGCCACCTCCCACTCCCTCCCCTCAACTTTCTTT | CATSHSLPSTFF
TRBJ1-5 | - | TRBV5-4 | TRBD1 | TGTGCCAGCAGTTTGGACAGGGGCAGAGCCCAGCATTTT | CASSLDRGRAQHF
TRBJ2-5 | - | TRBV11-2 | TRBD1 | TGTGCCAGCAGCCAAAAGGACAGGGGACAAGAGACCCAGTACTTC | CASSQKDRGQETQYF
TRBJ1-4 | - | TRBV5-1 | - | TGCGCCAGCAGAGTAAGCGGCGAGGAAAAACTGTTTTTT | CASRVSGEEKLFF
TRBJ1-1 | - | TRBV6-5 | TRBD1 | TGTGCCAGCAGCTACCGGCGCAGGGGGATTACTGAAGCTTTCTTT | CASSYRRRGITEAFF
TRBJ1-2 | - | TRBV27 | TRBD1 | TGTGCCAGCAGTTTTGGGACAGGGGGTGGTGGCTACACCTTC | CASSFGTGGGGYTF
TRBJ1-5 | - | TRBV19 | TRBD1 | TGTGCCAGTAGTATAGTATCTTGGGGATTGGGACAGGGAGGGGCTCAGCCCCAGCATTTT | CASSIVSWGLGQGGAQPQHF
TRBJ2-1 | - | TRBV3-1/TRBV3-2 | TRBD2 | TGTGCCAGCAGCCACATTACGAAAGGGCGGGGGGAGTCCTACAATGAGCAGTTCTTC | CASSHITKGRGESYNEQFF
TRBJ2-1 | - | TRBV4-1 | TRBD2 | TGCGCCAGCAGCTACCAGCGGGGGCTCTACAATGAGCAGTTCTTC | CASSYQRGLYNEQFF
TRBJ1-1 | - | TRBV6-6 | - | TGTGCCATCGGGGACACTGAAGCTTTCTTT | CAIGDTEAFF